This TCR beta chain was sequenced in a study of T-cell memory formation after mild COVID-19. Study summary: Largely donor-specific sequence clusters came from a couple of donors. Notes on the study in general: Clones contracting across day 15 to 85 had a balanced CD4/CD8 profile; later expanding clones leaned CD4+. The study found contracting CD4+ clones mainly in CM and EM and contracting CD8+ clones in EMRA.

The CDR3 length is 14 residues. The J segment lost 3 bases and the V segment lost 5 bases, leaving 9 bases of the junction unmatched. Looked up from germline, CDR1 is DFQATT and CDR2 is SNEGSKA (reference sequence). As regards this clonotype: The antigen is unknown. This CDR3 is missing its conserved last phenylalanine or tryptophan, likely due to a read error.

One entry per CDR3 protein, called by TCRdb with MiXCR from the 5' RACE reads. The table records 120,000 to 150,000 distinct CDR3 sequences, under 7% of them present only once. Sequencing input: PBMCs or a T cell subset sorted from them (not recorded which). This TCR was sampled from an adult woman who had mild COVID-19 (a few samples of this study predate the infection). Cell type and time point are not known. This sequence joins TRBV20-1 and TRBJ2-7; 8 bases map to TRBD1. CDR3 in amino acids: CSAEDWTGSYEQYL. The CDR3 bases are TGCAGTGCTGAAGACTGGACAGGGAGCTACGAGCAGTACCTC.